The clone carrying this T cell receptor (beta chain) was detected only a few times. PCR amplification relied on 60 Vbeta primers (plus 13 Jbeta primers). Repertoires were generated with immunoSEQ multiplex PCR, while TCRdb's copy carries only in-frame clones and drops some. Of approximately 88,000 clones in the sample, 78% were seen once. The sample originates from a study of cytomegalovirus exposure and HLA in healthy donors. The J segment lost 5 bases and the V segment lost 3 bases, leaving 9 bases of the junction unmatched. Per the germline V gene, CDR1 is SQVTM and CDR2 is ANQGSEA. The CDR3 length is 15 residues.

Input material: PBMCs. This clonotype was sampled from a man younger than 35 in good health and CMV-seropositive. V and J are TRBV29-1 and TRBJ2-5; TRBD2 aligns across 10 bases. The CDR3 region is CSVDPLTSGYETQYF. CDR3 bases: TGCAGCGTTGACCCCCTGACTAGCGGGTATGAGACCCAGTACTTC.